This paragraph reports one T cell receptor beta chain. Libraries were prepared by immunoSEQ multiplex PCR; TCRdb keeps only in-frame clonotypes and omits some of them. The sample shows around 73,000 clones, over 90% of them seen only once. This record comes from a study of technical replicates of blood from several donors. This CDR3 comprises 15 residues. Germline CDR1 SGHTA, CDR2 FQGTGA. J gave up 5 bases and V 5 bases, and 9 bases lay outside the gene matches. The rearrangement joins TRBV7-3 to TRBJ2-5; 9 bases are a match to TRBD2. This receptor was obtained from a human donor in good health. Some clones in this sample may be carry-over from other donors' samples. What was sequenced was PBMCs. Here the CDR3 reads CASSTAGLAYETQYF. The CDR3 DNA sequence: TGTGCCAGCAGCACCGCGGGACTAGCCTATGAGACCCAGTACTTC.